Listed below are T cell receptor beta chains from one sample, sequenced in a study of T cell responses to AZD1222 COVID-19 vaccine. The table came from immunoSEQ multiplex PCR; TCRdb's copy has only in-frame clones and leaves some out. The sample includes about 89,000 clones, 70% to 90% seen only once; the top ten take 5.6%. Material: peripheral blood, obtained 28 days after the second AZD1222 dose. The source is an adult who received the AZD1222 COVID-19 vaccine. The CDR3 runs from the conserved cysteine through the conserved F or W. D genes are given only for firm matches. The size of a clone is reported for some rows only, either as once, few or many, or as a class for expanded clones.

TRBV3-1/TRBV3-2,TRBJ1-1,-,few,TGTGCCAGCAGCCTACAAGACAGCTACACTGAAGCTTTCTTT,CASSLQDSYTEAFF
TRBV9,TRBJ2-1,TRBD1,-,TGTGCCAGCAGCGCACAGGGACAGGGTTTCGGTGAGCAGTTCTTC,CASSAQGQGFGEQFF
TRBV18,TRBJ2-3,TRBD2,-,TGTGCCAGCTCACCACCGGGACTAGCGGGGTTGAGCACAGATACGCAGTATTTT,CASSPPGLAGLSTDTQYF
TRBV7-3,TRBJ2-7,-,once,TGTGCCAGCAGCGCCTATAGGGGTCGCGAGCAGTACTTC,CASSAYRGREQYF
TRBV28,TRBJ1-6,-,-,TGTGCCAGCAGCCACTTGGTACCCCTCCACTTT,CASSHLVPLHF
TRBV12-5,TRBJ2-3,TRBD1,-,TGTGCTAGTGGTTCCGGACAGGCCACAGATACGCAGTATTTT,CASGSGQATDTQYF
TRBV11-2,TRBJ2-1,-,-,TGTGCCAGCAGCCCCCTCCCGGAGCAGTTCTTC,CASSPLPEQFF
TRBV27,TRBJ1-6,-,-,TGTGCCAGCAGAGACGAGTTTGGGGAATCACCCCTCCACTTT,CASRDEFGESPLHF
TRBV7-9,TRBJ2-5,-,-,TGTGCCAGCAGCCCGGGTGGGGGCCTGGAGACCCAGTACTTC,CASSPGGGLETQYF
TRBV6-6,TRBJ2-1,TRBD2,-,TGTGCCAGCAGTTACGGGGGGGGATCCTACAATGAGCAGTTCTTC,CASSYGGGSYNEQFF